This TCR beta chain emerged from a study of blood T cell repertoires in COVID-19. As for the study in general: There were acute and convalescent COVID-19 samples, and they came from the United States, Italy and Spain. Sample material is recorded as cDNA or gDNA derived from T cells, B-cell-depleted T cells, or PBMCs.

The CDR3 is 14 residues long. Trimming took off 4 bases at V and 0 bases at J, with 13 bases between the two ends. Germline lookup yields CDR1 GTSNPN and CDR2 SVGIG (reference sequence). Methods used by the authors: Amplification of reference gene primers was used by the study to estimate nucleated cell counts. Produced via immunoSEQ multiplex PCR; TCRdb's table is partial and in-frame only. From that table come the V and J calls and clone size; the DNA was used to work out D and trimming. The sample lists 220,000 or so clones, around 83% seen once, with roughly 2.8% in the top ten. Sequenced input: peripheral blood. The receptor comes from a middle-aged man who had recovered from COVID-19. The rearrangement joins TRBV30 to TRBJ2-7; possible D gene TRBD2, 5 bases. The CDR3 DNA follows: TGTGCCTGGACCTCAGGTGGGAGCTCCTACGAGCAGTACTTC. This translates into CAWTSGGSSYEQYF.